Listed here are 16 T cell receptor beta chains from one sample, sequenced in a study of T cell repertoires in cytomegalovirus infection. Using its own MiXCR run on the reads, TCRdb lists one record per CDR3 protein. Seen here are almost 500,000 distinct CDR3 sequences, about 10% observed once, and the top ten hold roughly 10%. Sequenced sample: PBMCs. The source is a human donor in good health (CMV status not recorded). Some clones in this sample may be carry-over from other donors' samples.

This clonotype appeared many times. This chain's CDR3 is CASIGGGYNEQFF. Here the CDR3 DNA reads TGTGCCAGTATCGGGGGGGGTTACAATGAGCAGTTCTTC. The gene calls are TRBV7-9 and TRBJ2-1; 8 bases are shared with TRBD2. CDR1 is SEHNR and CDR2 is FQNEAQ in the germline V gene (reference sequence). J lost 4 bases, V lost 9 bases, and 5 bases had no gene match. This CDR3 is 13 amino acids long.

This clonotype was picked up many times. The chain employs TRBV6-6 and TRBJ2-3, with 7 bases fitting TRBD2. V lost 4 bases to trimming and J lost 2 bases; unmatched junction nucleotides: 6. Germline CDR1 MNHNY, CDR2 SVGAGI (reference sequence). CDR3 length: 15 residues. Written as DNA, the CDR3 is TGTGCCAGCAGTTTCAGCGGGGACTACACAGATACGCAGTATTTT. It is translated as CASSFSGDYTDTQYF.

This clonotype was detected ten times or more. The J gene is TRBJ2-3, the V gene TRBV7-6; 10 bases align to TRBD2. J was trimmed by 3 bases and V by 5 bases; bases with no gene match: 2. Germline assignment: CDR1 SGHVS and CDR2 FNYEAQ. The CDR3 has 14 amino acids. The DNA for the CDR3 is TGTGCCAGCAGCCAACTAGCGGGGACAGATACGCAGTATTTT. Residues: CASSQLAGTDTQYF.

For this clonotype: A much larger clone differs by one base, so this may be a read error. V and J are TRBV7-6 and TRBJ2-1; 8 nucleotides align to TRBD2. The trim removed 5 bases at V and 2 bases at J, leaving 11 bases unmatched. This CDR3 has 17 residues. Germline-derived CDR1 and CDR2 are SGHVS and FNYEAQ. Here the CDR3 DNA reads TGTGCCAGCAGCCGCGGACCGGGACTAGACCCCTACAATGAGCAGTTCTTC. Translating gives CASSRGPGLDPYNEQFF. The entire variable domain, with the rest obtained from reference TRBV7-6 and TRBJ2-1, is as follows: GAGVSQSPRYKVTKRGQDVALRCDPISGHVSLYWYRQALGQGPEFLTYFNYEAQQDKSGLPNDRFSAERPEGSISTLTIQRTEQRDSAMYRCASSRGPGLDPYNEQFFGPGTRLTVL.

This clonotype occurred many times. This chain joins TRBV7-8 and TRBJ2-1; 8 bases are a match to TRBD2. The germline V gene has CDR1 SGHVS and CDR2 FQNEAQ. With 4 bases clipped from V and 5 bases from J, the junction kept 4 bases outside the gene matches. The CDR3 spans 14 residues. CDR3 residues: CASSSPGGNNEQFF. Written as DNA, the CDR3 is TGTGCCAGCAGCTCCCCGGGGGGGAACAATGAGCAGTTCTTC.

This clonotype was seen a few times. The V and J genes are TRBV7-9 and TRBJ1-1; D is unresolved. This CDR3 region has 13 residues. CDR1 and CDR2 from the germline V gene are SEHNR and FQNEAQ (reference sequence). Trimming removed 1 base at V and 7 bases at J, with 10 bases between. The CDR3 DNA reads as TGTGCCAGCAGCTTAGTGTTGGAGGATGAAGCTTTCTTT. Encoded protein: CASSLVLEDEAFF. Based on the CDR3 plus reference TRBV7-9 and TRBJ1-1, the full variable domain is DTGVSQNPRHKITKRGQNVTFRCDPISEHNRLYWYRQTLGQGPEFLTYFQNEAQLEKSRLLSDRFSAERPKGSFSTLEIQRTEQGDSAMYLCASSLVLEDEAFFGQGTRLTVV.

This clonotype occurred many times. The chain joins TRBV19 to TRBJ2-6; D is possibly TRBD1 or TRBD2 (5 bases each). The V and J ends lost 7 bases and 0 bases respectively, with 10 bases between them. Germline V gene sequence: CDR1 LNHDA, CDR2 SQIVND (reference sequence). This CDR3 spans 15 amino acids. The CDR3 DNA follows: TGTGCCAGTATAGGGACCCGCTCTGGGGCCAACGTCCTGACTTTC. Its protein product is CASIGTRSGANVLTF.

This clonotype has at least ten counts. The genes are TRBV28 and TRBJ1-1, with D unresolved. CDR1 and CDR2 (germline): MDHEN, SYDVKM. Trimming stripped 7 bases from V and 4 bases from J, with 19 bases between. There are 15 residues in the CDR3. CDR3 sequence (DNA): TGTGCCAGCACTTCTACTCCGGCAGTGGGCACTGAAGCTTTCTTT. This encodes CASTSTPAVGTEAFF.

This clonotype was picked up one time. No conserved phenylalanine or tryptophan is present at the end of the CDR3, so a read error is the likely explanation. The chain uses TRBV6-5 and TRBJ1-2, with TRBD1 matching 11 bases. The germline gives CDR1 MNHEY, CDR2 SVGAGI. The CDR3 loop spans 16 amino acids. Trimming at V came to 5 bases and at J to 4 bases, leaving 9 bases not matched to a gene. Here the CDR3 reads CASSRLRDRGTYGYTL. The CDR3 nucleotides are TGTGCCAGCAGTCGTCTACGGGACAGGGGGACCTATGGCTACACCCTC.

This clonotype showed up just a few times. The CDR3 loop is CASGVARASSYEQYF. The CDR3 bases are TGTGCCAGCGGCGTGGCGCGGGCATCTTCCTACGAGCAGTACTTC. V is TRBV28 and J is TRBJ2-7; possibly TRBD2 for D (5 bases). Trimming shortened V by 8 bases and J by 1 base, and 18 bases separated the two germline ends. The CDR3 is 15 residues long. The germline V gene encodes CDR1 MDHEN and CDR2 SYDVKM.

Many counts were recorded for this clonotype. This chain links TRBV4-2 with TRBJ2-3; 8 positions match TRBD2. Trimming removed 1 base from V and 5 bases from J; junction bases left unmatched: 8. Germline V gene lookup returns CDR1 LGHNA and CDR2 YNFKEQ. This CDR3 spans 16 amino acids. The CDR3 here is CASSQVGARGGDTQYF. Here the CDR3 DNA reads TGTGCCAGCAGCCAAGTTGGAGCCCGGGGGGGAGATACGCAGTATTTT.

There are many counts of this clonotype. V gene TRBV5-1 combines with J gene TRBJ1-4, with D maybe TRBD1 (6 bases). This CDR3 region has 15 residues. Germline CDR1 SGHRS, CDR2 YFSETQ. V was clipped by 0 bases and J by 7 bases, with 13 bases between them. Here the CDR3 reads CASSLAPGGGEKLFF. As DNA, the CDR3 is TGCGCCAGCAGCTTGGCCCCGGGAGGGGGTGAAAAACTGTTTTTT.

Ten or more counts support this clonotype. This chain uses TRBV19 with TRBJ1-2, with TRBD1 identical over 7 bases. The J segment lost 8 bases and the V segment lost 4 bases, leaving 7 bases of the junction unmatched. Germline CDR1 reads LNHDA; CDR2 reads SQIVND (reference sequence). CDR3 length: 13 residues. CDR3 residues: CASSTDRAGGYTF. Written as DNA, the CDR3 is TGTGCCAGTAGTACCGACAGGGCCGGCGGCTACACCTTC.

This clonotype was seen ten or more times. The V and J genes are TRBV19 and TRBJ2-1; D is unclear. Germline V gives CDR1 LNHDA, CDR2 SQIVND (reference sequence). V was trimmed by 2 bases and J by 8 bases, leaving 16 bases between them. CDR3 size: 15 residues. Here the CDR3 reads CASSITPAKRYEQFF. The DNA for the CDR3 is TGTGCCAGTAGTATAACACCAGCTAAGAGGTATGAGCAGTTCTTC.

On this clonotype: An end of the junction does not agree with germline; a read error may underlie this. The chain carries TRBV7-9 and TRBJ2-1; possibly TRBD2 for D (6 bases). CDR3 length: 11 residues. CDR1 is SEHNR, CDR2 FQNEAQ, per germline (reference sequence). The CDR3 reads CVSSHGLEQFF. Written as DNA, the CDR3 is TGTGTCAGCAGCCACGGACTAGAGCAGTTCTTC. Drawing the rest from reference TRBV7-9 and TRBJ2-1, the complete variable domain is DTGVSQNPRHKITKRGQNVTFRCDPISEHNRLYWYRQTLGQGPEFLTYFQNEAQLEKSRLLSDRFSAERPKGSFSTLEIQRTEQGDSAMYLCVSSHGLEQFFGPGTRLTVL.

This chain joins TRBV20-1 and TRBJ2-1; D is ambiguous. V was shortened by 7 bases and J by 7 bases, with 17 bases between the two germline ends. The CDR3 runs 13 residues. Germline-derived CDR1 and CDR2 are DFQATT and SNEGSKA (reference sequence). The CDR3 reads CSVPTLLGNEQFF. CDR3 sequence (DNA): TGCAGTGTCCCGACTCTATTAGGGAATGAGCAGTTCTTC.